The 6 T cell receptor beta chains in this list originate from one sample, sequenced in a study of OX40 agonist ivuxolimab in advanced cancers. Receptor amplification or capture employed the immunoSEQ multiplex PCR assay. The source is immuneACCESS, and TCRdb retained only in-frame sequences with V and J called. Part of the clones is not carried over; for the studies checked, unresolved V genes explain less than half of this, and the remainder is unexplained. The sample table lists under 95,000 clones, roughly nine tenths of them with a count of one. The ten most abundant clones make up approximately 1.3% of the sample. The sample consisted of CD4+ or CD8+ T cells sorted from blood, taken in a trial of the OX40 agonist ivuxolimab. The receptors originated from an adult with an advanced solid tumor such as melanoma, head and neck, liver or kidney cancer.

The rearrangement links TRBV7-6 to TRBJ2-7; TRBD2 agrees at 7 bases. Germline V lookup: CDR1 SGHVS, CDR2 FNYEAQ. The CDR3 is made up of 15 amino acids. V shed 5 bases, J shed 6 bases, and the junction held 13 bases outside the gene matches. CDR3 in DNA: TGTGCCAGCAGCCTCCGGCGGGACCCGGGGGGCGAGCAGTACTTC. Protein: CASSLRRDPGGEQYF. Full variable domain (missing parts from reference TRBV7-6 and TRBJ2-7): GAGVSQSPRYKVTKRGQDVALRCDPISGHVSLYWYRQALGQGPEFLTYFNYEAQQDKSGLPNDRFSAERPEGSISTLTIQRTEQRDSAMYRCASSLRRDPGGEQYFGPGTRLTVT.

The J gene is TRBJ1-2, the V gene TRBV7-3; the D is unclear. CDR1 SGHTA and CDR2 FQGTGA come from the germline V gene. This CDR3 spans 15 amino acids. The ends were cut back, 0 bases at V and 2 bases at J, with 10 bases in the middle. The CDR3: CASSLTGASNYGYTF. The DNA for the CDR3 is TGTGCCAGCAGCTTAACGGGAGCGTCAAACTATGGCTACACCTTC.

This chain uses TRBV11-3 with TRBJ2-7, with D tentatively TRBD2 (6 bases). V dropped 4 bases and J dropped 5 bases, with 12 bases sitting between them. Germline loops: CDR1 SGHNT, CDR2 YENEEA. The CDR3 length is 13 residues. The CDR3 loop reads CASSSTDYDEQYF. The CDR3 DNA reads as TGTGCCAGCAGCTCGACGGACTATGACGAGCAGTACTTC.

This clone showed up just a few times. V usage is TRBV9 and J usage is TRBJ2-3; D not certain. This CDR3 spans 13 amino acids. The V and J ends lost 4 bases and 2 bases respectively, with 8 bases between them. Germline CDR1 reads SGDLS; CDR2 reads YYNGEE. CDR3 bases: TGTGCCAGCAGCTACTTCACCACAGATACGCAGTATTTT. The encoded protein is CASSYFTTDTQYF.

This chain links TRBV7-9 with TRBJ2-1, with 9 bases lining up with TRBD1. The CDR3 sequence is 16 residues long. Germline assignment: CDR1 SEHNR and CDR2 FQNEAQ (reference sequence). The V gene end was trimmed by 4 bases and the J gene end by 6 bases; junction bases not matched to a gene: 10. The CDR3 protein is CASSSPRDRVLNEQFF. CDR3 DNA sequence: TGTGCCAGCAGCTCCCCCCGGGACAGGGTTCTCAATGAGCAGTTCTTC.

The genes are TRBV7-8 and TRBJ2-7; 7 nucleotides line up with TRBD1. From germline, CDR1 is SGHVS and CDR2 FQNEAQ. CDR3 size: 12 residues. Trimming cost V 4 bases and J 7 bases; bases outside gene matches: 4. CDR3 bases: TGTGCCAGCAGCTCCGGGACAGAAGAGCAGTACTTC. Its translation: CASSSGTEEQYF.